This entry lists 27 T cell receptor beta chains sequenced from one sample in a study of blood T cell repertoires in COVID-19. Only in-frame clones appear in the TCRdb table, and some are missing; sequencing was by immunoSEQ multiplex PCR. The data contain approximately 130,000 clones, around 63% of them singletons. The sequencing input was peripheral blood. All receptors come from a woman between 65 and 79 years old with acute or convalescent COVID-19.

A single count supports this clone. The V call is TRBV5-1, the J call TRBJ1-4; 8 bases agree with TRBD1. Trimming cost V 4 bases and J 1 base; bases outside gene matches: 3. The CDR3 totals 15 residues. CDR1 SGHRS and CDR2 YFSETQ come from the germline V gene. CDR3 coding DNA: TGCGCCAGCAGCATAACAGGGGGAACTAATGAAAAACTGTTTTTT. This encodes CASSITGGTNEKLFF.

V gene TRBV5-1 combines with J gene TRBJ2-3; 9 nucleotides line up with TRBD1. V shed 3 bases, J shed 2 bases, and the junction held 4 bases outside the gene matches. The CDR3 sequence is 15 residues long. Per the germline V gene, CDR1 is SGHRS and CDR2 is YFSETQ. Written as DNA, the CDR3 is TGCGCCAGCAGCTCCCGGGACAGGGACACAGATACGCAGTATTTT. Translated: CASSSRDRDTDTQYF.

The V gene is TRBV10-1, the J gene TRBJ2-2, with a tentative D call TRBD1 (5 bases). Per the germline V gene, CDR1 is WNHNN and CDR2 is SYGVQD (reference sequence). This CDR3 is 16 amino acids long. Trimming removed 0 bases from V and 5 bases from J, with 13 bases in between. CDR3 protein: CASSESPDKGTGELFF. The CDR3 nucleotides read TGCGCCAGCAGTGAGTCGCCGGACAAGGGGACCGGGGAGCTGTTTTTT.

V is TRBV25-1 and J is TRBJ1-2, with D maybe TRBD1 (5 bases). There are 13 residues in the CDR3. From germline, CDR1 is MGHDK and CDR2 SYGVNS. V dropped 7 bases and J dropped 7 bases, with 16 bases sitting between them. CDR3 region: CASTKGAGSGYTF. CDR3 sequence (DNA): TGTGCCAGCACCAAAGGGGCAGGGTCTGGCTACACCTTC.

CDR3: CASSLRAGGPSDTQYF. CDR3 bases: TGTGCCAGCAGCCTGCGAGCGGGAGGGCCCTCAGATACGCAGTATTTT. The chain uses TRBV7-9 and TRBJ2-3, with 10 bases matching TRBD2. Germline trimming cut 5 bases from V and 4 bases from J; bases unmatched to any gene: 9. CDR3 length equals 16 residues. CDR1 is SEHNR, CDR2 FQNEAQ, per germline (reference sequence). The variable domain in full, with the rest retrieved from reference TRBV7-9 and TRBJ2-3, is DTGVSQNPRHKITKRGQNVTFRCDPISEHNRLYWYRQTLGQGPEFLTYFQNEAQLEKSRLLSDRFSAERPKGSFSTLEIQRTEQGDSAMYLCASSLRAGGPSDTQYFGPGTRLTVL.

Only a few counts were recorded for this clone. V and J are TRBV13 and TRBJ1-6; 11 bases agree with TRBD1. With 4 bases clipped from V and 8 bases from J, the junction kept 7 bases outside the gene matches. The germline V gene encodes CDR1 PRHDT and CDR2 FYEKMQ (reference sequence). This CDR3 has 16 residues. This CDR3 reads CASSSPGTGGDSPLHF. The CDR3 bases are TGTGCCAGCAGCTCCCCCGGGACAGGGGGGGATTCACCCCTCCACTTT.

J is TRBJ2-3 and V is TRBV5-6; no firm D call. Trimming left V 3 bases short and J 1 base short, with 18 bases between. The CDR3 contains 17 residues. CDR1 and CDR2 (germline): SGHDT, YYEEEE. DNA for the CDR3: TGTGCCAGCAGCTCACAGACGGATAACATCGGCACAGATACGCAGTATTTT. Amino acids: CASSSQTDNIGTDTQYF.

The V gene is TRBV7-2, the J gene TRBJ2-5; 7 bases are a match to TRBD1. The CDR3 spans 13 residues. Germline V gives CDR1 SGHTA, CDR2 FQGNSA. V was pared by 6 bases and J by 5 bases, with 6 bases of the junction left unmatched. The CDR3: CASSRGGWETQYF. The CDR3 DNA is TGTGCCAGCAGTCGAGGGGGCTGGGAGACCCAGTACTTC.

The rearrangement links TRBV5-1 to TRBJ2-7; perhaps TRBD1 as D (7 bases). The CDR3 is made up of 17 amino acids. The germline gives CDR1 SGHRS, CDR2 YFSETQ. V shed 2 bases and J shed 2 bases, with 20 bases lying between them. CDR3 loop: CASSFGGGSGVTYEQYF. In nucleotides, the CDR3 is TGCGCCAGCAGCTTTGGAGGGGGCTCGGGTGTAACCTACGAGCAGTACTTC.

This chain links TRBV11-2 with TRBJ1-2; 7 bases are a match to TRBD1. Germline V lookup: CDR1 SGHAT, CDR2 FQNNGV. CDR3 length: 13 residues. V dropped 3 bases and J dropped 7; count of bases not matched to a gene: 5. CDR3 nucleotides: TGTGCCAGCAGCTTCGAGGGGGCGGGTGGCTACACCTTC. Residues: CASSFEGAGGYTF.

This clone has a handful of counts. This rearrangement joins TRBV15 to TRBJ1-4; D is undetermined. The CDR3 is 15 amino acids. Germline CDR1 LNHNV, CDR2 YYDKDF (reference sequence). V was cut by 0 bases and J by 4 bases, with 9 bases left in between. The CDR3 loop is CATSRDRRGNEKLFF. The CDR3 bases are TGTGCCACCAGCAGAGATCGAAGAGGTAATGAAAAACTGTTTTTT.

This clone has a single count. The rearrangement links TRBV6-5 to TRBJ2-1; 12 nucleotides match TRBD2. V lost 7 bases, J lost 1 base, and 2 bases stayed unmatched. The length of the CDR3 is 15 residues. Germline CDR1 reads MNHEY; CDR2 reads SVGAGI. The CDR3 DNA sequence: TGTGCCAGCACCCTAGCGGGAGGGTCCTACAATGAGCAGTTCTTC. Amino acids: CASTLAGGSYNEQFF.

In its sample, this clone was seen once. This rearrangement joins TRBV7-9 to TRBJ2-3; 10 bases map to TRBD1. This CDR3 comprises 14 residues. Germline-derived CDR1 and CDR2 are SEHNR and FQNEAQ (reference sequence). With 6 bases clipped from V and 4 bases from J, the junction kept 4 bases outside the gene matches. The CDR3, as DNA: TGTGCCAGCAGTAGGGACAGGGGTCCAGATACGCAGTATTTT. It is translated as CASSRDRGPDTQYF. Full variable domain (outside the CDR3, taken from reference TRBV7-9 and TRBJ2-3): DTGVSQNPRHKITKRGQNVTFRCDPISEHNRLYWYRQTLGQGPEFLTYFQNEAQLEKSRLLSDRFSAERPKGSFSTLEIQRTEQGDSAMYLCASSRDRGPDTQYFGPGTRLTVL.

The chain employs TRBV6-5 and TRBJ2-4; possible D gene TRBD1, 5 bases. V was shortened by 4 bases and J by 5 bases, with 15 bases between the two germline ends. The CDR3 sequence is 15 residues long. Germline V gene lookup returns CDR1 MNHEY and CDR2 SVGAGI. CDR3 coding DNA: TGTGCCAGCAGTTGGGTTGGCAGGGCGGAAAACATTCAGTACTTC. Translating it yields CASSWVGRAENIQYF.

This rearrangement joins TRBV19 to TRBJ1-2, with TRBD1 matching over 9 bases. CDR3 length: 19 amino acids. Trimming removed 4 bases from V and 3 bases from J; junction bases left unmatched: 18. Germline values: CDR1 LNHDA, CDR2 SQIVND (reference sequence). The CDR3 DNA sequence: TGTGCCAGTAGTAAGACTATGCCGGGACAGGGAAACCTTTACTATGGCTACACCTTC. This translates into CASSKTMPGQGNLYYGYTF. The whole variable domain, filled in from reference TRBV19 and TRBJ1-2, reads DGGITQSPKYLFRKEGQNVTLSCEQNLNHDAMYWYRQDPGQGLRLIYYSQIVNDFQKGDIAEGYSVSREKKESFPLTVTSAQKNPTAFYLCASSKTMPGQGNLYYGYTFGSGTRLTVV.

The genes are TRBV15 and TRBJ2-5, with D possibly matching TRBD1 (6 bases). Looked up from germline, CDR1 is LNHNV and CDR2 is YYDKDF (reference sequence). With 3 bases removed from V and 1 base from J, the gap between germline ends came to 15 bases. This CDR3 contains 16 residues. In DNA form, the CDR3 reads TGTGCCACCAGCAGGGGCTTCGGGACATCCCAAGAGACCCAGTACTTC. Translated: CATSRGFGTSQETQYF. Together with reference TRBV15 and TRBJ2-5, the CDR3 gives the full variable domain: DAMVIQNPRYQVTQFGKPVTLSCSQTLNHNVMYWYQQKSSQAPKLLFHYYDKDFNNEADTPDNFQSRRPNTSFCFLDIRSPGLGDTAMYLCATSRGFGTSQETQYFGPGTRLLVL.

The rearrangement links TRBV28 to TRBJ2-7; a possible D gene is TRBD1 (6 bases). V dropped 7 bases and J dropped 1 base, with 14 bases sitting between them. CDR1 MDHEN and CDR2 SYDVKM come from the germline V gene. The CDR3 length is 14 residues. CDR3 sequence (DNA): TGTGCCAGCACCCCAGGCGACAGGTCCTACGAGCAGTACTTC. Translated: CASTPGDRSYEQYF.

CDR3 nucleotide sequence: TGTGCCAGCAGCCCACCCCTCGGGTTCTCTAACTATGGCTACACCTTC. Protein product: CASSPPLGFSNYGYTF. The genes are TRBV7-9 and TRBJ1-2; no reliable D call. Trimming removed 5 bases at V and 0 bases at J, with 16 bases between. This CDR3 spans 16 amino acids. Germline V gives CDR1 SEHNR, CDR2 FQNEAQ (reference sequence).

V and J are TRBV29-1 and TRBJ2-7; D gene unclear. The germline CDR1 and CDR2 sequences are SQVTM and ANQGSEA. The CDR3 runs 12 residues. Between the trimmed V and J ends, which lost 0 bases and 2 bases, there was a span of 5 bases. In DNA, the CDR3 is TGCAGCGTTGAAGATACACCCTACGAGCAGTACTTC. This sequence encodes CSVEDTPYEQYF.

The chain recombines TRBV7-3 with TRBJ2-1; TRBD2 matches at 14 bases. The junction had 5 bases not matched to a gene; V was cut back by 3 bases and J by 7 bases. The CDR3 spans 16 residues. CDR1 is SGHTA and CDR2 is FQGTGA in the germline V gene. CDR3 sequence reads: CASSFGTSGSKNEQFF. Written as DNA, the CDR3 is TGTGCCAGCAGCTTCGGGACTAGCGGGAGTAAGAATGAGCAGTTCTTC.

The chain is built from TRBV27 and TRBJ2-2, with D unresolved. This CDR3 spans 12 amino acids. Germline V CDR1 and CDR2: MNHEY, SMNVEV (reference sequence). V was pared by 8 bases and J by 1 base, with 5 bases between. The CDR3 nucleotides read TGTGCCAGCTACGGGAACACCGGGGAGCTGTTTTTT. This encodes CASYGNTGELFF.

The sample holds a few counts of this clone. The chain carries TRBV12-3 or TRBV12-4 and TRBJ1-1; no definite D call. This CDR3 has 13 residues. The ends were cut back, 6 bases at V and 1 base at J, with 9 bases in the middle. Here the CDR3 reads CASSYGSNTEAFF. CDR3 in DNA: TGTGCCAGCAGCTACGGGTCGAACACTGAAGCTTTCTTT.

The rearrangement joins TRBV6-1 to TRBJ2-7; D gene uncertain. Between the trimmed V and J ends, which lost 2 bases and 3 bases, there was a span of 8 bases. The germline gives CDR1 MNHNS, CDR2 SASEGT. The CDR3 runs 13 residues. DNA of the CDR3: TGTGCCAGCAGTGAAACTCCTAACTACGAGCAGTACTTC. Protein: CASSETPNYEQYF.

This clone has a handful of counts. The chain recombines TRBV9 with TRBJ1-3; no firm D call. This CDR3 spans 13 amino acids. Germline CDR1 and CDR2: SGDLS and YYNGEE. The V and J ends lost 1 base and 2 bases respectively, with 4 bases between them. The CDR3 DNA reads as TGTGCCAGCAGCGTACAGGCTGGAAACACCATATATTTT. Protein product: CASSVQAGNTIYF.

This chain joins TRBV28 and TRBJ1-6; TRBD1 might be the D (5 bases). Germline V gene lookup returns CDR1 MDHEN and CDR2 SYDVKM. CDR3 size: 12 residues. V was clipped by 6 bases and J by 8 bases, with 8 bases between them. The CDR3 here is CASSRDDSPLHF. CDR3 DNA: TGTGCCAGCAGCAGGGATGATTCACCCCTCCACTTT.

The CDR3 loop reads CASSQTSGVYEQYF. The CDR3 nucleotides are TGTGCCAGCAGCCAGACTAGCGGGGTCTACGAGCAGTACTTC. The V and J genes are TRBV7-2 and TRBJ2-7, with 11 bases that match TRBD2. The V gene end was trimmed by 5 bases and the J gene end by 3 bases; junction bases not matched to a gene: 3. The CDR3 extends over 14 amino acids. Germline V gene data show CDR1 as SGHTA and CDR2 as FQGNSA.

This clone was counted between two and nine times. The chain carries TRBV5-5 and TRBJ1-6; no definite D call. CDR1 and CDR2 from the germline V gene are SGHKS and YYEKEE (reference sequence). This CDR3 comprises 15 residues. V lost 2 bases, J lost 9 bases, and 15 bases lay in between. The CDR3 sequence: CASSFLTGDGSPLHF. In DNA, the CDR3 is TGTGCCAGCAGCTTTCTCACCGGGGATGGTTCACCCCTCCACTTT.